Presented here are 6 T cell receptor beta chains from one specimen sequenced in a study of blood T cell repertoires in COVID-19. Here immunoSEQ multiplex PCR was the method, and the copy in TCRdb shows in-frame clones only, minus some. This sample carries over 150,000 clones, 75% to 90% of them seen once, and the ten largest clones take about 1%. Sequencing used peripheral blood. All receptors derive from a man aged 25-45 years with acute or convalescent COVID-19.

V gene TRBV10-3 combines with J gene TRBJ2-7; TRBD2 agrees at 12 bases. In germline, CDR1 is ENHRY, CDR2 SYGVKD. The V gene end was trimmed by 4 bases and the J gene end by 2 bases; junction bases not matched to a gene: 6. CDR3 length equals 16 residues. The CDR3 DNA reads as TGTGCCATCAGTGGTCTAGCGGGGGGGCGCCCCTACGAGCAGTACTTC. It codes for CAISGLAGGRPYEQYF.

The chain links TRBV6-6 to TRBJ2-7; the D gene is possibly TRBD2 (6 bases). Per germline, CDR1 MNHNY and CDR2 SVGAGI (reference sequence). This CDR3 contains 12 residues. Trimming left V 8 bases short and J 4 bases short, with 12 bases between. The CDR3 loop reads CASERVGYEQYF. The CDR3 DNA reads as TGTGCCAGCGAGCGGGTAGGATACGAGCAGTACTTC.

This clone was found once. The V and J genes are TRBV6-5 and TRBJ2-4, with TRBD1 identical over 7 bases. The V gene's germline CDR1 is MNHEY and CDR2 SVGAGI. The CDR3 contains 15 residues. J was trimmed by 1 base and V by 7 bases; bases with no gene match: 7. The CDR3 region is CASTLEGAAKNIQYF. The CDR3 region has the DNA TGTGCCAGCACCCTAGAGGGGGCCGCCAAAAACATTCAGTACTTC.

The chain joins TRBV6-5 to TRBJ2-7; 9 positions agree with TRBD1. Trimming took 2 bases from V and 6 from J; bases not matched to a gene: 5. Germline assignment: CDR1 MNHEY and CDR2 SVGAGI. This CDR3 comprises 14 residues. The CDR3, as DNA: TGTGCCAGCAGTTACAGAGGGACAGGGTCCGAGCAGTACTTC. Translating it yields CASSYRGTGSEQYF.

This clone was seen only once. The chain uses TRBV5-4 and TRBJ1-5; the match to TRBD1 covers 7 bases. The V gene's germline CDR1 is SGHNT and CDR2 YYREEE (reference sequence). The junction had 8 bases not matched to a gene; V was cut back by 4 bases and J by 1 base. The length of the CDR3 is 16 residues. The CDR3 region has the DNA TGTGCCAGCAGCAAAGGGGGCGGGGGGAGCAATCAGCCCCAGCATTTT. Its translation: CASSKGGGGSNQPQHF.

This chain joins TRBV29-1 and TRBJ2-1, with 11 nucleotides matching TRBD2. The CDR3 spans 15 residues. The V and J ends lost 4 bases and 5 bases, in that order; junction bases with no gene match: 7. Germline loops: CDR1 SQVTM, CDR2 ANQGSEA. The CDR3 sequence is CSVVWRLAGNNEQFF. The CDR3 DNA reads as TGCAGCGTTGTTTGGCGACTAGCGGGAAACAATGAGCAGTTCTTC.